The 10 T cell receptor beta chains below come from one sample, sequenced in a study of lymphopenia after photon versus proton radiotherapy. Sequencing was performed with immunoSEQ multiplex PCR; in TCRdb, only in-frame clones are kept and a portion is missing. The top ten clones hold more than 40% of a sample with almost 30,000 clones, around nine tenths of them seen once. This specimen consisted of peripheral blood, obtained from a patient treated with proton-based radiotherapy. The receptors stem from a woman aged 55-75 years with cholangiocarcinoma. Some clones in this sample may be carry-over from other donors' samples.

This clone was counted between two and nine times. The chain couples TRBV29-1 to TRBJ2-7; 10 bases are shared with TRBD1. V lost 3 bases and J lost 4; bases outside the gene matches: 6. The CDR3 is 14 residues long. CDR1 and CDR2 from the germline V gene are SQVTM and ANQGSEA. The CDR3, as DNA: TGCAGCGTTGAGATCGGGACAGGGGATTACGAGCAGTACTTC. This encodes CSVEIGTGDYEQYF.

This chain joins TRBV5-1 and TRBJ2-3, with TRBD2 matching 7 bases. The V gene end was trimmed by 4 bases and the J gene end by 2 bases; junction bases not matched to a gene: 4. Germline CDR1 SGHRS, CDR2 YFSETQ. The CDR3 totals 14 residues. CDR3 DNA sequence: TGCGCCAGCAGCCTACGGGGGGACACAGATACGCAGTATTTT. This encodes CASSLRGDTDTQYF. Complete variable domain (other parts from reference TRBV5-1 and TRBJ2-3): KAGVTQTPRYLIKTRGQQVTLSCSPISGHRSVSWYQQTPGQGLQFLFEYFSETQRNKGNFPGRFSGRQFSNSRSEMNVSTLELGDSALYLCASSLRGDTDTQYFGPGTRLTVL.

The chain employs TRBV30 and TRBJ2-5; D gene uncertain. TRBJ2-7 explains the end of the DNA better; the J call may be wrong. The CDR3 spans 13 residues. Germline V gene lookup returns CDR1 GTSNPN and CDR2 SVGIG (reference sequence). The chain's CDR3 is CAWSWLDAYEQYF. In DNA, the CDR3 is TGTGCCTGGAGTTGGCTAGACGCATACGAGCAGTACTTC.

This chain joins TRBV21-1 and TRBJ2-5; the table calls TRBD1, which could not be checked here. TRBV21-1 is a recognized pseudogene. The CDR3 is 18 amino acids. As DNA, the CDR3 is TGTGCCAGCAGCTCCGAAGGGGGACAGGGGCTTCAAACGGAGACCCAGTACTTC. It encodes CASSSEGGQGLQTETQYF.

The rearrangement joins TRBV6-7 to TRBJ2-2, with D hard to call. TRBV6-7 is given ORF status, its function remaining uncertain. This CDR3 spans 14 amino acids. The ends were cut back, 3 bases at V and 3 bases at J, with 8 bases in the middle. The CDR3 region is CASSYFTDTGELFF. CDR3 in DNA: TGTGCCAGCAGTTATTTTACAGACACCGGGGAGCTGTTTTTT.

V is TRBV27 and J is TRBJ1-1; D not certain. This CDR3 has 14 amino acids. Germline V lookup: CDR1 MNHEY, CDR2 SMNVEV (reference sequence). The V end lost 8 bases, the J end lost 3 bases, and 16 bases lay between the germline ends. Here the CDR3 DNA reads TGTGCCAGCTCCCAGCCGGGCAGGCACACTGAAGCTTTCTTT. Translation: CASSQPGRHTEAFF.

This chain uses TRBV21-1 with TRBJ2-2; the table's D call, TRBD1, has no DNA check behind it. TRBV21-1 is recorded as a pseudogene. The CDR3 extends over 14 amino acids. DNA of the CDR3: TGTGCCAGCAGCTCTCAGGGGCAGACCGGGGAGCTGTTTTTT. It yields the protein CASSSQGQTGELFF.

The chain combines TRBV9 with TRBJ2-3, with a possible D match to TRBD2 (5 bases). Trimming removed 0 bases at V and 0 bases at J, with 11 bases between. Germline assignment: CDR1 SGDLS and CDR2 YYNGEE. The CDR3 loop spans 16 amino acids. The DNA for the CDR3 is TGTGCCAGCAGCGTAGCCGGAGGTGCTAGCACAGATACGCAGTATTTT. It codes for CASSVAGGASTDTQYF.

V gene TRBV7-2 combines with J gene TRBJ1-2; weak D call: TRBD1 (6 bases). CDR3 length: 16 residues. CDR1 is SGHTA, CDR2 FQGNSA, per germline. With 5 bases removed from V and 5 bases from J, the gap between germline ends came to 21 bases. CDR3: CASSPGGAGKGYGYTF. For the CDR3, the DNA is TGTGCCAGCAGCCCGGGGGGGGCAGGGAAGGGTTATGGCTACACCTTC.

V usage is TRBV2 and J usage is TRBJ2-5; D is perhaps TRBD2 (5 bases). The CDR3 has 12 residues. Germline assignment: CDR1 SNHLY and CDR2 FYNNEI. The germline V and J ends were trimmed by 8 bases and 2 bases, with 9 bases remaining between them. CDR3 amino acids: CASWRQQETQYF. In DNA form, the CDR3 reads TGTGCCAGCTGGAGGCAGCAAGAGACCCAGTACTTC.